This entry concerns a single T cell receptor (beta chain). Time point meaning: patch test 1, 2 weeks after DPC sensitization. As to treatment: therapeutic diphenylcyclopropenone sensitization with weekly scalp DPC. Ahead of applying each patch test, blood was sampled. V shed 1 base and J 5 bases; nucleotides not matched to a gene: 6. The CDR3 contains 15 residues. The germline V gene has CDR1 MDHEN and CDR2 SYDVKM. The sample belongs to a study of human T cells and chemical hapten exposure. Overall study: How much TCR each sample yielded varied, mostly because pooled library volumes differed slightly.

TCRdb recomputed calls from the RACE reads with MiXCR, one row per CDR3 protein. The top ten clones hold 7.5% to 9% of a sample with approximately 350,000 distinct CDR3 sequences, under 9% of them seen once. Source: whole blood, taken in connection with sensitization to the hapten diphenylcyclopropenone (DPC). The V gene is TRBV28, the J gene TRBJ1-1; 8 nucleotides agree with TRBD1. The origin of this receptor is a woman in her late teens or twenties with alopecia areata. Some clones in this sample may be carry-over from other donors' samples. The CDR3 region is CASSLSEGTGTEAFF. The CDR3 DNA follows: TGTGCCAGCAGTTTATCTGAGGGGACAGGAACTGAAGCTTTCTTT. Together with reference TRBV28 and TRBJ1-1, the CDR3 gives the full variable domain: DVKVTQSSRYLVKRTGEKVFLECVQDMDHENMFWYRQDPGLGLRLIYFSYDVKMKEKGDIPEGYSVSREKKERFSLILESASTNQTSMYLCASSLSEGTGTEAFFGQGTRLTVV.